What follows are 29 T cell receptor beta chains derived from one specimen sequenced in a study of beta chain features in type 1 diabetes. Broader study findings: Moderate yet significant TCRB CDR3 shortening was seen in Type 1 diabetes patients in all four CD4+ subsets.

Expressed TCRB transcripts were sequenced because the entire RNA isolate underwent reverse transcription. Generated by immunoSEQ multiplex PCR, the TCRdb table keeps only in-frame clones and is missing some. The table lists 680,000 or so clones, 13% of them singletons. These receptors have no known antigen. Sequencing was carried out using naive CD4+ T cells from blood. These TCRs come from a man aged 18-30 years with type 1 diabetes.

This clone occurred a few times. V and J are TRBV2 and TRBJ2-7; TRBD2 might be the D (5 bases). Germline-derived CDR1 and CDR2 are SNHLY and FYNNEI. The CDR3 has 13 amino acids. V lost 2 bases and J lost 7, with 12 bases in between. The DNA for the CDR3 is TGTGCCAGCAGTGAAATCCCGGAGGTAGAGCAGTACTTC. It specifies CASSEIPEVEQYF.

This chain links TRBV10-3 with TRBJ2-7; D possibly corresponds to TRBD2 (6 bases). Germline assignment: CDR1 ENHRY and CDR2 SYGVKD. The V end was cut by 8 bases, the J end by 7 bases, with 15 bases between. The CDR3 has 12 amino acids. Here the CDR3 DNA reads TGTGCCATCGCCGGGACTTTACGAGAGCAGTACTTC. Translated: CAIAGTLREQYF.

The V gene is TRBV7-9, the J gene TRBJ2-1; the D gene is possibly TRBD1 (6 bases). The CDR3 spans 15 residues. Germline V CDR1 and CDR2: SEHNR, FQNEAQ (reference sequence). The germline V and J ends were trimmed by 5 bases and 4 bases, with 15 bases remaining between them. For the CDR3, the DNA is TGTGCCAGCAGCCAAAGGACAGACGGTTACAATGAGCAGTTCTTC. Protein sequence: CASSQRTDGYNEQFF.

This clone turned up a few times. The CDR3 DNA follows: TGTGCCAGCAGTTCGTTTTCACAGGGACTCGGGGAGCTGTTTTTT. Translated, it gives CASSSFSQGLGELFF. The chain joins TRBV28 to TRBJ2-2; D tentatively reads TRBD1 or TRBD2 (6 bases each). The CDR3 contains 15 residues. Germline V gene sequence: CDR1 MDHEN, CDR2 SYDVKM. V was shortened by 4 bases and J by 7 bases, with 16 bases between the two germline ends.

This rearrangement joins TRBV5-1 to TRBJ1-1; unclear D gene. Germline lookup yields CDR1 SGHRS and CDR2 YFSETQ. The CDR3 is 16 amino acids. V shed 1 base and J shed 0 bases, with 13 bases lying between them. The CDR3 nucleotides are TGCGCCAGCAGCTTGTCGGCTTTGGGGATGAACACTGAAGCTTTCTTT. Translated: CASSLSALGMNTEAFF.

The chain links TRBV30 to TRBJ2-2; 9 nucleotides line up with TRBD2. This CDR3 is built from 16 residues. Germline loops: CDR1 GTSNPN, CDR2 SVGIG (reference sequence). With 1 base clipped from V and 4 bases from J, the junction kept 7 bases outside the gene matches. DNA of the CDR3: TGTGCCTGGAGTGAAGGGGCTAGCGGGGTCACCGGGGAGCTGTTTTTT. As protein: CAWSEGASGVTGELFF.

The CDR3 spells CASSFTGDQPQHF. As DNA, the CDR3 is TGTGCCAGCAGTTTTACCGGGGATCAGCCCCAGCATTTT. This chain joins TRBV28 and TRBJ1-5; no clear D gene. Germline CDR1 MDHEN, CDR2 SYDVKM. There are 13 residues in the CDR3. Trimming pared 3 bases from V and 5 bases from J, leaving 8 bases between.

This clone turned up a few times. V usage is TRBV29-1 and J usage is TRBJ2-5; D is unresolved. Germline V gene lookup returns CDR1 SQVTM and CDR2 ANQGSEA. There are 13 residues in the CDR3. Between the trimmed V and J ends, which lost 4 bases and 5 bases, there was a span of 14 bases. CDR3 amino acids: CSVGTALVETQYF. The CDR3 DNA reads TGCAGCGTTGGGACGGCTTTGGTGGAGACCCAGTACTTC.

The V call is TRBV9, the J call TRBJ2-3, with TRBD2 matching 11 bases. CDR1 is SGDLS and CDR2 is YYNGEE in the germline V gene. V lost 4 bases to trimming and J lost 4 bases; unmatched junction nucleotides: 14. The CDR3 extends over 18 amino acids. The CDR3 sequence: CASSISPGLAGGADTQYF. The CDR3 DNA sequence: TGTGCCAGCAGCATTAGCCCGGGGCTAGCGGGGGGAGCAGATACGCAGTATTTT.

This clone came up a few times. This chain connects TRBV7-8 to TRBJ2-3; TRBD1 aligns across 8 bases. Trimming cost V 6 bases and J 1 base; bases outside gene matches: 9. The length of the CDR3 is 16 residues. CDR1 and CDR2 from the germline V gene are SGHVS and FQNEAQ. The CDR3 DNA sequence: TGTGCCAGCAGTTTGAATGTACAGGGGGGCACAGATACGCAGTATTTT. It is translated as CASSLNVQGGTDTQYF. The full variable domain, rest sourced from reference TRBV7-8 and TRBJ2-3, is GAGVSQSPRYKVAKRGQDVALRCDPISGHVSLFWYQQALGQGPEFLTYFQNEAQLDKSGLPSDRFFAERPEGSVSTLKIQRTQQEDSAVYLCASSLNVQGGTDTQYFGPGTRLTVL.

The chain joins TRBV7-9 to TRBJ1-3; a weak D match, TRBD1 (5 bases). Germline V gene lookup returns CDR1 SEHNR and CDR2 FQNEAQ (reference sequence). V lost 6 bases and J lost 0, with 12 bases in between. This CDR3 region has 15 residues. The CDR3 protein is CASRIGAPSGNTIYF. CDR3 DNA: TGTGCCAGCAGGATCGGGGCCCCCTCTGGAAACACCATATATTTT. Using reference TRBV7-9 and TRBJ1-3 for the parts outside the CDR3, the full variable domain is DTGVSQNPRHKITKRGQNVTFRCDPISEHNRLYWYRQTLGQGPEFLTYFQNEAQLEKSRLLSDRFSAERPKGSFSTLEIQRTEQGDSAMYLCASRIGAPSGNTIYFGEGSWLTVV.

This clone was counted between two and nine times. DNA for the CDR3: TGCGCCAGCAGCTTGGATCGGGCGCTGAATGAGCAGTTCTTC. It yields the protein CASSLDRALNEQFF. The gene calls are TRBV5-1 and TRBJ2-1, with no clear D. V lost 0 bases to trimming and J lost 7 bases, with 11 bases between them. Germline CDR1 is SGHRS and CDR2 is YFSETQ. The CDR3 runs to 14 residues.

J is TRBJ1-1 and V is TRBV27; D unresolved. The CDR3 length is 12 residues. V was cut by 2 bases and J by 3 bases, with 4 bases left in between. Germline CDR1 MNHEY, CDR2 SMNVEV (reference sequence). The CDR3 DNA sequence: TGTGCCAGCAGTTTAGGGGACACTGAAGCTTTCTTT. This translates into CASSLGDTEAFF.

This clone has only a few counts. V is TRBV28 and J is TRBJ1-3; the D is unclear. The germline V gene encodes CDR1 MDHEN and CDR2 SYDVKM. This CDR3 comprises 11 residues. Trimming took off 3 bases at V and 11 bases at J, with 8 bases between the two ends. The CDR3 loop is CASSFGESIYF. The CDR3 DNA is TGTGCCAGCAGTTTCGGGGAGTCCATATATTTT.

This clone was recorded a few times. The chain carries TRBV6-5 and TRBJ1-2; 7 bases are a match to TRBD1. The CDR3 is made up of 14 amino acids. Trimming removed 5 bases from V and 5 bases from J; junction bases left unmatched: 8. Germline V CDR1 and CDR2: MNHEY, SVGAGI. The CDR3 protein is CASSATGRWYGYTF. The DNA of the CDR3 is TGTGCCAGCAGTGCGACAGGGCGGTGGTATGGCTACACCTTC.

This chain links TRBV5-1 with TRBJ2-5, with a tentative D call TRBD2 (6 bases). This CDR3 is 14 amino acids long. With 3 bases removed from V and 3 bases from J, the gap between germline ends came to 12 bases. CDR1 is SGHRS, CDR2 YFSETQ, per germline. CDR3 in DNA: TGCGCCAGCAGCTCCCTCCCGGGGGAAGAGACCCAGTACTTC. Translated, it gives CASSSLPGEETQYF.

To note about this clone: This sample also contains other DNA sequences that code for the same CDR3. V and J are TRBV30 and TRBJ1-1; TRBD1 is a possible D gene (5 bases). Trimming left V 0 bases short and J 3 bases short, with 5 bases between. The CDR3 loop spans 12 amino acids. The germline gives CDR1 GTSNPN, CDR2 SVGIG (reference sequence). Written as DNA, the CDR3 is TGTGCCTGGAGTGTAGGGGACACTGAAGCTTTCTTT. Protein product: CAWSVGDTEAFF.

There are a few counts of this clone. The chain recombines TRBV29-1 with TRBJ2-6, with D perhaps TRBD2 (5 bases). Germline assignment: CDR1 SQVTM and CDR2 ANQGSEA. The length of the CDR3 is 14 residues. Trimming stripped 7 bases from V and 3 bases from J, with 13 bases between. The CDR3 reads CSAIKGDGANVLTF. As DNA, the CDR3 is TGCAGCGCCATTAAGGGAGATGGGGCCAACGTCCTGACTTTC.

The V and J genes are TRBV2 and TRBJ2-4; 7 positions match TRBD1. CDR3 length: 16 residues. In germline, CDR1 is SNHLY, CDR2 FYNNEI. J gave up 4 bases and V 5 bases, and 11 bases lay outside the gene matches. Here the CDR3 reads CASSQDRVLAKNIQYF. CDR3 coding DNA: TGTGCCAGCAGTCAAGACAGGGTTTTAGCTAAAAACATTCAGTACTTC.

The V and J genes are TRBV11-2 and TRBJ1-1; 7 bases fit TRBD1. Germline loops: CDR1 SGHAT, CDR2 FQNNGV. Unmatched junction bases numbered 6, after V lost 4 bases and J lost 1 base. The CDR3 is 15 residues long. The CDR3 DNA sequence: TGTGCCAGCAGCTGGAGGGACAGAAGGAACACTGAAGCTTTCTTT. Encoded protein: CASSWRDRRNTEAFF.

This clone was counted between two and nine times. The chain uses TRBV7-7 and TRBJ2-2; TRBD2 matches at 12 bases. Germline CDR1 and CDR2: SSHAT and FNYEAQ (reference sequence). The CDR3 spans 16 residues. The V segment lost 6 bases and the J segment 3 bases; nucleotides outside the gene matches: 5. As DNA, the CDR3 is TGTGCCAGCAGACCCGGACTAGCGGGGTACACCGGGGAGCTGTTTTTT. Translating it yields CASRPGLAGYTGELFF. The variable domain in full, completed from reference TRBV7-7 and TRBJ2-2, reads GAGVSQSPRYKVTKRGQDVTLRCDPISSHATLYWYQQALGQGPEFLTYFNYEAQPDKSGLPSDRFSAERPEGSISTLTIQRTEQRDSAMYRCASRPGLAGYTGELFFGEGSRLTVL.

The V and J genes are TRBV5-1 and TRBJ2-7, with TRBD2 identical over 10 bases. Germline V gene sequence: CDR1 SGHRS, CDR2 YFSETQ. The CDR3 is 16 residues long. With 2 bases clipped from V and 2 bases from J, the junction kept 7 bases outside the gene matches. Here the CDR3 reads CASSFASGGSTYEQYF. DNA for the CDR3: TGCGCCAGCAGCTTCGCTAGCGGGGGATCAACCTACGAGCAGTACTTC. The whole variable domain, filled in from reference TRBV5-1 and TRBJ2-7, reads KAGVTQTPRYLIKTRGQQVTLSCSPISGHRSVSWYQQTPGQGLQFLFEYFSETQRNKGNFPGRFSGRQFSNSRSEMNVSTLELGDSALYLCASSFASGGSTYEQYFGPGTRLTVT.

The V and J genes are TRBV6-5 and TRBJ1-5; D not resolved. The CDR3 consists of 13 residues. Germline CDR1 MNHEY, CDR2 SVGAGI. V was cut by 2 bases and J by 6 bases, with 8 bases left in between. CDR3 coding DNA: TGTGCCAGCAGTTACCGGGCGGGTCAGCCCCAGCATTTT. Translating it yields CASSYRAGQPQHF.

With regard to this clone: Additional DNA sequences in this sample encode the identical CDR3. The CDR3 DNA follows: TGTGCCAGCAGTTCCGGGGGCCTGAACACTGAAGCTTTCTTT. This codes for CASSSGGLNTEAFF. The chain joins TRBV28 to TRBJ1-1; TRBD1 might be the D (6 bases). Germline assignment: CDR1 MDHEN and CDR2 SYDVKM. This CDR3 region has 14 residues. V shed 4 bases and J shed 0 bases, with 9 bases lying between them.

This clone turned up a few times. The V gene is TRBV5-5, the J gene TRBJ1-5; 7 bases align to TRBD1. Germline CDR1 reads SGHKS; CDR2 reads YYEKEE (reference sequence). This CDR3 has 15 residues. Losses at the gene ends were 0 bases for V and 5 bases for J; bases not matched to a gene: 5. CDR3 DNA: TGTGCCAGCAGCTTGGGACAGGGCCATTATCAGCCCCAGCATTTT. The encoded protein is CASSLGQGHYQPQHF.

This clone has just a few counts. The CDR3 loop is CASSQRGQTADTQYF. Here the CDR3 DNA reads TGCGCCAGCAGCCAACGGGGACAGACAGCCGATACGCAGTATTTT. The chain couples TRBV4-1 to TRBJ2-3; 7 bases agree with TRBD1. The V segment lost 2 bases and the J segment 6 bases; nucleotides outside the gene matches: 8. The CDR3 extends over 15 amino acids. CDR1 and CDR2 (germline): MGHRA, YSYEKL.

The sample holds one count of this clone. This chain connects TRBV7-9 to TRBJ1-2; D is possibly TRBD1 (6 bases). This CDR3 is built from 12 residues. The V gene's germline CDR1 is SEHNR and CDR2 FQNEAQ (reference sequence). Trimming took off 8 bases at V and 10 bases at J, with 17 bases between the two ends. CDR3 sequence reads: CASGAGDFAYTF. The DNA for the CDR3 is TGTGCCAGCGGGGCAGGGGACTTTGCCTACACCTTC. The full variable domain, rest sourced from reference TRBV7-9 and TRBJ1-2, is DTGVSQNPRHKITKRGQNVTFRCDPISEHNRLYWYRQTLGQGPEFLTYFQNEAQLEKSRLLSDRFSAERPKGSFSTLEIQRTEQGDSAMYLCASGAGDFAYTFGSGTRLTVV.

The table lists this clone with a few counts. This chain joins TRBV11-2 and TRBJ2-7, with 8 bases lining up with TRBD1. J was trimmed by 5 bases and V by 5 bases; bases with no gene match: 14. This CDR3 comprises 16 residues. Per germline, CDR1 SGHAT and CDR2 FQNNGV. The CDR3: CASSPGTGYLLNEQYF. CDR3 in DNA: TGTGCCAGCAGCCCTGGGACAGGTTATTTATTGAACGAGCAGTACTTC.

This clone has just a few counts. The chain uses TRBV5-4 and TRBJ1-1; no definite D call. Germline assignment: CDR1 SGHNT and CDR2 YYREEE (reference sequence). This CDR3 comprises 12 residues. V was shortened by 1 base and J by 9 bases, with 10 bases between the two germline ends. The CDR3 sequence: CASSLHDLQAFF. The CDR3, as DNA: TGTGCCAGCAGCTTGCATGACCTTCAAGCTTTCTTT.